This T cell receptor (beta chain) was recorded in a study of blood T cell repertoires in COVID-19. The assay was immunoSEQ multiplex PCR, and TCRdb's table has in-frame clones only and misses some. This table holds some 380,000 clones, more than 65% found once. Germline CDR1 and CDR2: SEHNR and FQNEAQ (reference sequence). V lost 7 bases and J lost 6, with 12 bases in between. The CDR3 spans 12 residues. The chain couples TRBV7-9 to TRBJ1-1; D is undetermined. The TCR sequence derives from a human donor with acute or convalescent COVID-19. The donor label of this sample is uncertain. The sample taken for sequencing was peripheral blood. The CDR3 nucleotides are TGTGCCAGCACCTTCGGGGAGTCTGAAGCTTTCTTT. It yields the protein CASTFGESEAFF.